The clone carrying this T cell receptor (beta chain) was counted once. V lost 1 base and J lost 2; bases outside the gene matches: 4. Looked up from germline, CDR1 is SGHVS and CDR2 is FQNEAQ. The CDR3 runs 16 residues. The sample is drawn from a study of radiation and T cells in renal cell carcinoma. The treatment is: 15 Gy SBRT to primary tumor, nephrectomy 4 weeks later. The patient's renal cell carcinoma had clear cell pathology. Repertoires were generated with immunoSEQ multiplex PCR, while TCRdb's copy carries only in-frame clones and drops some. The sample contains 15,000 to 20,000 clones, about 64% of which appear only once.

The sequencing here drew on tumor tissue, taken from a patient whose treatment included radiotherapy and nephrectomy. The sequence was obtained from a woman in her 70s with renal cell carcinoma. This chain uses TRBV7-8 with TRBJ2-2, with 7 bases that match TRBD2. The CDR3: CASSLDREENTGELFF. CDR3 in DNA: TGTGCCAGCAGCTTAGACCGGGAGGAAAACACCGGGGAGCTGTTTTTT. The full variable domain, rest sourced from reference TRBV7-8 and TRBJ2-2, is GAGVSQSPRYKVAKRGQDVALRCDPISGHVSLFWYQQALGQGPEFLTYFQNEAQLDKSGLPSDRFFAERPEGSVSTLKIQRTQQEDSAVYLCASSLDREENTGELFFGEGSRLTVL.